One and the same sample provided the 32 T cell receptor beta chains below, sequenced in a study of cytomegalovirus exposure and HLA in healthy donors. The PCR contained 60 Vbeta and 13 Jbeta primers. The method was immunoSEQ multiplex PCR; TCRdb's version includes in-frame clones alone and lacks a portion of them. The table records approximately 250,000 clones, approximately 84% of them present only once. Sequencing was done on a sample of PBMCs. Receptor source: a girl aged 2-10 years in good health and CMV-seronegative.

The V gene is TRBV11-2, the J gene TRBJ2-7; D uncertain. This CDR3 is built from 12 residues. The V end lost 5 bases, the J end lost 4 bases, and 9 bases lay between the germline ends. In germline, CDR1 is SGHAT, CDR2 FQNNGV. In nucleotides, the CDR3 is TGTGCCAGCAGCAAGCCGAGGTACGAGCAGTACTTC. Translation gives CASSKPRYEQYF.

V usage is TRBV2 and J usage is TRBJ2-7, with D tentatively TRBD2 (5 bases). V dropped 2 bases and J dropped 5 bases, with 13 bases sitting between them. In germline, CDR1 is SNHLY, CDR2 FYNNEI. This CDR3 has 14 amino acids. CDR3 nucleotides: TGTGCCAGCAGTGAATTTTCGACTATAAACGAGCAGTACTTC. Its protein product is CASSEFSTINEQYF. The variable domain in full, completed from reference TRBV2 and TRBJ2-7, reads EPEVTQTPSHQVTQMGQEVILRCVPISNHLYFYWYRQILGQKVEFLVSFYNNEISEKSEIFDDQFSVERPDGSNFTLKIRSTKLEDSAMYFCASSEFSTINEQYFGPGTRLTVT.

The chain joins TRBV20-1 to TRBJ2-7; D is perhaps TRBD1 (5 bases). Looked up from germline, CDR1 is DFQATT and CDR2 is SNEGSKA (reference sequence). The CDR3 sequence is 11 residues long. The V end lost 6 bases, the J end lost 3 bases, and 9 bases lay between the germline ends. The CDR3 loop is CSAQGNYEQYF. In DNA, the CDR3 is TGCAGTGCCCAGGGCAACTACGAGCAGTACTTC.

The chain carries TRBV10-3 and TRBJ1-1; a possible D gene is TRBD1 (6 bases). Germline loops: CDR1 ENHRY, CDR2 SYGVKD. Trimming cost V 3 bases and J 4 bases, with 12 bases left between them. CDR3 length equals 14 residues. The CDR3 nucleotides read TGTGCCATCAGTGATCGGACAGCCTTCACTGAAGCTTTCTTT. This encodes CAISDRTAFTEAFF.

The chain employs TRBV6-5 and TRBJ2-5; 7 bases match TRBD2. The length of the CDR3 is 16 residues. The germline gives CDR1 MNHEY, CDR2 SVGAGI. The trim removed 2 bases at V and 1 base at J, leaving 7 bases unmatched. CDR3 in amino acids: CASSYGASGSQETQYF. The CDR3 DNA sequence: TGTGCCAGCAGTTACGGCGCTAGCGGCTCCCAAGAGACCCAGTACTTC.

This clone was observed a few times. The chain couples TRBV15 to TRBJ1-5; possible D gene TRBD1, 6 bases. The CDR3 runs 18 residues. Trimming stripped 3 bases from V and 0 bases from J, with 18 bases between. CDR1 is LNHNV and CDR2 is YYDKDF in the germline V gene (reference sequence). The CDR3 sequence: CATSRGGLQGGSNQPQHF. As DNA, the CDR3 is TGTGCCACCAGCAGGGGGGGGTTACAGGGAGGTAGCAATCAGCCCCAGCATTTT.

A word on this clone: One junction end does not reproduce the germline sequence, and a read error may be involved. The chain's CDR3 is CATSGDGTEDQPQHF. In DNA, the CDR3 is TGTGCCACCAGCGGAGATGGGACTGAAGATCAGCCCCAGCATTTT. The J gene is TRBJ1-5, the V gene TRBV15, with D tentatively TRBD1 (5 bases). The CDR3 is 15 residues long. Germline values: CDR1 LNHNV, CDR2 YYDKDF (reference sequence).

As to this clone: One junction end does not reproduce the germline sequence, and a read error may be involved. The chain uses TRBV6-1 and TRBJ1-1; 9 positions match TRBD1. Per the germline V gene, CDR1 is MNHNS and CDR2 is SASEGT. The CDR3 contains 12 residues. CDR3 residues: CAGRQGDTEAFF. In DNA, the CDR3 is TGTGCCGGCAGACAGGGGGACACTGAAGCTTTCTTT.

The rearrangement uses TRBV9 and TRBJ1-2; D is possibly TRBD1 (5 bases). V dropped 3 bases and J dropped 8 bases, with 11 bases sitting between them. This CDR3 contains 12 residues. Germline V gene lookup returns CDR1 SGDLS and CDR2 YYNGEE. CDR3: CASSGLGGGYTF. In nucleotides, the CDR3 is TGTGCCAGCAGCGGTTTGGGGGGGGGCTACACCTTC.

In DNA, the CDR3 is TGTGCCAGCAGCGCCCGAGTGGTGAGCGGGGATAGAGAGACCCAGTACTTC. Residues: CASSARVVSGDRETQYF. The rearrangement links TRBV9 to TRBJ2-5; the match to TRBD2 covers 7 bases. The germline V gene encodes CDR1 SGDLS and CDR2 YYNGEE. The CDR3 contains 17 residues. Trimming removed 3 bases from V and 4 bases from J; junction bases left unmatched: 15.

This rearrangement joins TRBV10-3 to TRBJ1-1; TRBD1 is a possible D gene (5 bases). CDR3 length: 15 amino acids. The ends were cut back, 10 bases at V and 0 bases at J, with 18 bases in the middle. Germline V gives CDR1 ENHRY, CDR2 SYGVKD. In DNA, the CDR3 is TGTGCCACCCAAGGCCAGGGAGGGATGAACACTGAAGCTTTCTTT. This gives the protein CATQGQGGMNTEAFF.

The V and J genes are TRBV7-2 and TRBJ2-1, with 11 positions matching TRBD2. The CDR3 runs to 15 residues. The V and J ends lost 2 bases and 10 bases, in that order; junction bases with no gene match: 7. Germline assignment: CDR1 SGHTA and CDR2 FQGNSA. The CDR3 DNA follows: TGTGCCAGCAGCTTAACTAGCGGGGGATCCGTCGAGCAGTTCTTC. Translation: CASSLTSGGSVEQFF.

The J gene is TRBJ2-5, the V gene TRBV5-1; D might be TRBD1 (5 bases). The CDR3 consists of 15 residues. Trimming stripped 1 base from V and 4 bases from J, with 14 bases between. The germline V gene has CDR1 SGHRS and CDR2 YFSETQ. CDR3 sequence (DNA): TGCGCCAGCAGCTTGAGCCCGAGCAGGGCAGAGACCCAGTACTTC. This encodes CASSLSPSRAETQYF.

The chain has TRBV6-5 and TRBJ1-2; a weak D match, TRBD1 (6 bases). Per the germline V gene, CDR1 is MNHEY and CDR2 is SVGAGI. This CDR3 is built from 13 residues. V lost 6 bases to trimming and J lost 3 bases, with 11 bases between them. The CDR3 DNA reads TGTGCCAGCAGCCTAGACAGGTACTATGGCTACACCTTC. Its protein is CASSLDRYYGYTF.

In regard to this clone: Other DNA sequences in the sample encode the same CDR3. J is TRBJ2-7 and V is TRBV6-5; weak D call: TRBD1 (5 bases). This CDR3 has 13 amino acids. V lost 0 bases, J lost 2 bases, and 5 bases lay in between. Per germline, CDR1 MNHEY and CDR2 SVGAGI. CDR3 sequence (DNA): TGTGCCAGCAGTTACTCCAGGGCCTACGAGCAGTACTTC. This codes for CASSYSRAYEQYF.

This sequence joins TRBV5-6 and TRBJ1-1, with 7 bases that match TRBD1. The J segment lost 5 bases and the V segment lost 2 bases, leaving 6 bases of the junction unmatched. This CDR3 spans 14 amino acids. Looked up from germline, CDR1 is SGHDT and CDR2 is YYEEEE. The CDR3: CASSFMAGGTEAFF. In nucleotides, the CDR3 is TGTGCCAGCAGCTTTATGGCAGGGGGAACTGAAGCTTTCTTT. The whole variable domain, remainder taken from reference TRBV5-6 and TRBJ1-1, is DAGVTQSPTHLIKTRGQQVTLRCSPKSGHDTVSWYQQALGQGPQFIFQYYEEEERQRGNFPDRFSGHQFPNYSSELNVNALLLGDSALYLCASSFMAGGTEAFFGQGTRLTVV.

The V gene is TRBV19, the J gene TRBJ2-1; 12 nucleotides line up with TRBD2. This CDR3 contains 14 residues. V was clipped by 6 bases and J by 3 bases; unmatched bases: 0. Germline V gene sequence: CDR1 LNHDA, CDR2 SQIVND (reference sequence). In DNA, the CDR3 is TGTGCCAGTAGGACTAGCGGGAGCTACAATGAGCAGTTCTTC. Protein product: CASRTSGSYNEQFF.

The CDR3 region is CVRRLWSGTSGSGEQYF. The CDR3 coding sequence is TGTGTCAGAAGACTATGGTCCGGGACTAGCGGGAGTGGCGAGCAGTACTTC. This chain uses TRBV7-5 with TRBJ2-7; TRBD2 is taken as the D call from the table, unchecked against the DNA. TRBV7-5 is assigned pseudogene status. The CDR3 totals 17 residues.

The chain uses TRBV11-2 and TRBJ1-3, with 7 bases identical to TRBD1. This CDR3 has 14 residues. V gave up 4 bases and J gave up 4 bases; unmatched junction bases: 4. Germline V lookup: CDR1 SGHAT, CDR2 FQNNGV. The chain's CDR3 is CASSSGGPGNTIYF. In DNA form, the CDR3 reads TGTGCCAGCAGCTCAGGGGGTCCCGGAAACACCATATATTTT.

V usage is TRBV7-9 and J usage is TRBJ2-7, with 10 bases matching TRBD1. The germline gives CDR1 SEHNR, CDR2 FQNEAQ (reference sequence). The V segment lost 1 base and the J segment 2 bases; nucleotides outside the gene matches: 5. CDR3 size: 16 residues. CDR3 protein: CASSLGDRGRPYEQYF. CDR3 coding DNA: TGTGCCAGCAGCTTAGGAGACAGGGGGCGGCCCTACGAGCAGTACTTC.

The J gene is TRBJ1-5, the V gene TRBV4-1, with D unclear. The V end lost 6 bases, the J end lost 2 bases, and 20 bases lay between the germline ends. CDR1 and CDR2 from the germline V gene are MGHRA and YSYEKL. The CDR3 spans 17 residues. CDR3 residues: CASSLSPQLGGNQPQHF. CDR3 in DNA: TGCGCCAGCAGTCTGTCGCCGCAGTTGGGAGGCAATCAGCCCCAGCATTTT.

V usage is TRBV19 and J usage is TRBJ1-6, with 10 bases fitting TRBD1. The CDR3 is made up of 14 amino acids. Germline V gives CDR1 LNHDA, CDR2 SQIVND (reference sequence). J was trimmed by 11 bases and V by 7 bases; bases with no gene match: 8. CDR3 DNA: TGTGCCAGTACACCGGGACAGGGGATCCCACCCCTCCACTTT. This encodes CASTPGQGIPPLHF.

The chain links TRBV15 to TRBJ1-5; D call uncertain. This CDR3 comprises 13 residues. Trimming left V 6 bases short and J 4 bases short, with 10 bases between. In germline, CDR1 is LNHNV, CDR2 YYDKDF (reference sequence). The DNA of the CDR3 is TGTGCCACCAGTAGGAGCGGGAATCAGCCCCAGCATTTT. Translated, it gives CATSRSGNQPQHF.

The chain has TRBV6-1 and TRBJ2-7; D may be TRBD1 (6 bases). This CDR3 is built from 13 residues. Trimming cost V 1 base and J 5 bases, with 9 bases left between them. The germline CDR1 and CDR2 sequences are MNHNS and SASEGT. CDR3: CASSEGTGNEQYF. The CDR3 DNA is TGTGCCAGCAGTGAAGGTACAGGGAACGAGCAGTACTTC.

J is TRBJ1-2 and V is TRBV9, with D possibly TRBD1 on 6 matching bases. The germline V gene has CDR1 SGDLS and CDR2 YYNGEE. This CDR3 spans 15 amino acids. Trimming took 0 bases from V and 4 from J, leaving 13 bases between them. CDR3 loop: CASSVGQVGTYGYTF. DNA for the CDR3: TGTGCCAGCAGCGTAGGACAGGTCGGGACCTATGGCTACACCTTC.

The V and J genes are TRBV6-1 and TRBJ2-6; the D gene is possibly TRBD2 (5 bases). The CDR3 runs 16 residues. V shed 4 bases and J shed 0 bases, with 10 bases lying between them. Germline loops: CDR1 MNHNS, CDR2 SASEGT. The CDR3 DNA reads TGTGCCAGCAGTGCTAGCCCCTACTCTGGGGCCAACGTCCTGACTTTC. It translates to CASSASPYSGANVLTF.

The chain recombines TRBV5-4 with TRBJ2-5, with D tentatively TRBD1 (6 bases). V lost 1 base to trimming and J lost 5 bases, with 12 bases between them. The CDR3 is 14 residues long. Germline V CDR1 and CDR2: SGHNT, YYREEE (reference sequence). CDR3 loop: CASSLPGAAETQYF. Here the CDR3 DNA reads TGTGCCAGCAGCTTGCCAGGGGCGGCGGAGACCCAGTACTTC.

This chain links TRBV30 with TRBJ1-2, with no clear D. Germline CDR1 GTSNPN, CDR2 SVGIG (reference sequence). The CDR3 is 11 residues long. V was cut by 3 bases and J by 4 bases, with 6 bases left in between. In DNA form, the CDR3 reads TGTGCCTGGAGGGCGGTCTATGGCTACACCTTC. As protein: CAWRAVYGYTF.

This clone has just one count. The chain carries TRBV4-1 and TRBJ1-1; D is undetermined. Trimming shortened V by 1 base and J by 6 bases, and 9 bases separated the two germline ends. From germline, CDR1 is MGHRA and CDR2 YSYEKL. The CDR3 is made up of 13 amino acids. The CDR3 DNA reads TGCGCCAGCAGCCAAGGGGGTAGCGCTGAAGCTTTCTTT. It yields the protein CASSQGGSAEAFF.

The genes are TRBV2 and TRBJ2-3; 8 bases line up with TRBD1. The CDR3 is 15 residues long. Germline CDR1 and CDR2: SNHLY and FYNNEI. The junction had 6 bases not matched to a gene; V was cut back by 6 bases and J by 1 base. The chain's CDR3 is CASRWGQAGTDTQYF. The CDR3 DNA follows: TGTGCCAGCAGGTGGGGACAGGCTGGCACAGATACGCAGTATTTT.

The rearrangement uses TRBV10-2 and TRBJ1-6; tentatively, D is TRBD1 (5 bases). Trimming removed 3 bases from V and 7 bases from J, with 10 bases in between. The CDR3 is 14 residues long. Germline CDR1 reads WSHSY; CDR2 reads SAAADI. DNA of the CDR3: TGCGCCAGCAGTGATGACAGACGGAATTCACCCCTCCACTTT. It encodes CASSDDRRNSPLHF.

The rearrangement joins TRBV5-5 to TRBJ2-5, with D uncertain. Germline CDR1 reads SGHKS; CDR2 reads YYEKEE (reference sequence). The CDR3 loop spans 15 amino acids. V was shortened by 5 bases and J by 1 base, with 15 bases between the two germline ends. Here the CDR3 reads CASRPTSIPQETQYF. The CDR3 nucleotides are TGTGCCAGCAGGCCCACTTCTATCCCCCAAGAGACCCAGTACTTC.